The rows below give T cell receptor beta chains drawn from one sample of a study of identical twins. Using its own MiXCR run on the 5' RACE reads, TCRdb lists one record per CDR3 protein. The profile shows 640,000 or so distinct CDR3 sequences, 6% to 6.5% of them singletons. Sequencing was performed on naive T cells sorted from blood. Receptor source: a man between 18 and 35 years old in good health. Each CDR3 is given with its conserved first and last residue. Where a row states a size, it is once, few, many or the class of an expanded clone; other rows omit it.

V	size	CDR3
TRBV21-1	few	CANRDSYYEQYF
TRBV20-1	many	CSARAGLAQKTQYF
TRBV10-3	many	CATMSGTNYNEQFF
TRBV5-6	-	CASSLLGQGDGYTF
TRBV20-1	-	CSARVPSGTQYF
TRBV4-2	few	CASSQEGSLNYNEQFF
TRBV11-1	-	CASSPSLAGTGDLNTEAFF
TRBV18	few	CASSLRDRYTDTQYF
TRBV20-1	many	CSARGLGYNEQFF
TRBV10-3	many	CAISDRGPNTEAFF
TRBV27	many	CASSPEEVDEQFF
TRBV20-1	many	CSASTPGTSDEQFF
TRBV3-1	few	CASSQVVAGGPSSYNEQFF
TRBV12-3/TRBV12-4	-	CASSTPRDRPSTDTQYF
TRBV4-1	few	CASSQEAGFLREQFF
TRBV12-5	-	CASGSDLVHTGELFF
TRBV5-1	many	CASSPGHRQGMNTEAFF